The 26 T cell receptor beta chains presented below share a single source sample, sequenced in a study of blood T cells in healthy people across ages. A sample-barcoded 5' primer and a J-beta primer mix were used in a second PCR of about 7 to 12 cycles. TCRdb passed the 5' RACE reads through MiXCR, listing each CDR3 protein once. The sample lists about 930,000 distinct CDR3 sequences, 29% occurring once. These data also formed part of another study, on T cells of mothers and their children.

Material: blood. The receptors were sampled from a woman in her thirties or forties in good health.

This clonotype was observed a few times. The V call is TRBV12-3 or TRBV12-4, the J call TRBJ1-6; TRBD1 agrees at 8 bases. The V gene end was trimmed by 5 bases and the J gene end by 4 bases; junction bases not matched to a gene: 4. The CDR3 has 15 residues. The CDR3 region is CASSPTGGYNSPLHF. The CDR3 region has the DNA TGTGCCAGCAGTCCTACAGGGGGGTATAATTCACCCCTCCACTTT.

The V and J genes are TRBV2 and TRBJ2-1, with D perhaps TRBD1 (6 bases). The CDR3 is 15 residues long. V lost 7 bases, J lost 3 bases, and 16 bases lay in between. Germline V gene sequence: CDR1 SNHLY, CDR2 FYNNEI. The CDR3 DNA sequence: TGTGCCAGCAAGTTAAACAGGGAAGACTACAATGAGCAGTTCTTC. Translated: CASKLNREDYNEQFF.

The chain recombines TRBV28 with TRBJ1-2; 7 bases agree with TRBD1. CDR1 is MDHEN, CDR2 SYDVKM, per germline. CDR3 size: 18 residues. J was trimmed by 0 bases and V by 5 bases; bases with no gene match: 15. The CDR3 reads CASSPKLSGGWPNYGYTF. CDR3 nucleotide sequence: TGTGCCAGCAGTCCGAAGTTATCAGGGGGTTGGCCTAACTATGGCTACACCTTC.

This clonotype was seen a handful of times. The rearrangement links TRBV28 to TRBJ1-2; D is uncertain. From germline, CDR1 is MDHEN and CDR2 SYDVKM. This CDR3 is 13 amino acids long. V dropped 4 bases and J dropped 0 bases, with 6 bases sitting between them. CDR3 in amino acids: CASSYPTNYGYTF. The DNA for the CDR3 is TGTGCCAGCAGTTACCCAACTAACTATGGCTACACCTTC.

This clonotype has ten or more counts. V gene TRBV4-2 combines with J gene TRBJ2-7; no firm D call. V lost 0 bases to trimming and J lost 7 bases, with 7 bases between them. This CDR3 has 12 residues. Germline loops: CDR1 LGHNA, CDR2 YNFKEQ. In DNA form, the CDR3 reads TGTGCCAGCAGCCAAGATCAAATAGAGCAGTACTTC. Its protein is CASSQDQIEQYF.

This clonotype was counted a few times. A read error may produce the germline difference seen at one junction end. The chain employs TRBV5-1 and TRBJ2-5, with D tentatively TRBD1 (6 bases). The CDR3 runs to 15 residues. Germline CDR1 is SGHRS and CDR2 is YFSETQ. CDR3 protein: CASSLAGTRKEPQYF. DNA for the CDR3: TGCGCCAGCAGCTTGGCCGGGACACGAAAAGAGCCCCAGTACTTC.

This clonotype was recorded at least ten times. This chain connects TRBV20-1 to TRBJ2-5; 9 bases align to TRBD1. V trimming: 3 bases; J trimming: 5 bases; junction bases outside the gene matches: 4. The CDR3 has 13 residues. Germline V gene lookup returns CDR1 DFQATT and CDR2 SNEGSKA (reference sequence). The CDR3 region has the DNA TGCAGTGCTAGGGACAGGGGCCACGAGACCCAGTACTTC. It specifies CSARDRGHETQYF.

This clonotype was counted between two and nine times. The chain couples TRBV12-3 or TRBV12-4 to TRBJ2-4, with 7 bases aligning to TRBD1. V was clipped by 4 bases and J by 0 bases; unmatched bases: 3. This CDR3 comprises 15 residues. The CDR3 nucleotides are TGTGCCAGCAGTTCCAGGGGGAAAGCCAAAAACATTCAGTACTTC. Encoded protein: CASSSRGKAKNIQYF.

CDR3 protein: CASGRSYADEQYF. The DNA of the CDR3 is TGTGCCAGCGGGCGTAGCTACGCGGACGAGCAGTACTTC. V usage is TRBV4-2 and J usage is TRBJ2-7; D gene unclear. CDR1 is LGHNA, CDR2 YNFKEQ, per germline. V was trimmed by 8 bases and J by 5 bases, leaving 16 bases between them. The CDR3 contains 13 residues.

A remark on this clonotype: A much larger clone is a single base away; this may be a read error. The CDR3 nucleotides read TGCGGTGCTGCAGGTTCTTATAACTATGGCTACACCTTC. Protein: CGAAGSYNYGYTF. The rearrangement joins TRBV20-1 to TRBJ1-2; no clear D. Germline CDR1 DFQATT, CDR2 SNEGSKA (reference sequence). This CDR3 has 13 amino acids.

The table lists this clonotype with a few counts. At one boundary the junction diverges from the germline segment, which might be a read error. The chain couples TRBV7-3 to TRBJ2-3; TRBD2 matches 8 bases. CDR1 is SGHTA, CDR2 FQGTGA, per germline. The CDR3 has 14 residues. The CDR3 bases are TGTGCCAGCTCGAGCGGGGGAGGCACAGATATGCAGTATTTT. It encodes CASSSGGGTDMQYF.

This clonotype was seen at least ten times. The J gene is TRBJ2-7, the V gene TRBV5-1; D not certain. The germline V and J ends were trimmed by 3 bases and 7 bases, with 8 bases remaining between them. Germline values: CDR1 SGHRS, CDR2 YFSETQ. CDR3 length: 11 residues. The CDR3 is CASSSMGEQYF. The CDR3 bases are TGCGCCAGCAGCTCCATGGGGGAGCAGTACTTC.

To note about this clonotype: This may arise from a read error, as a much more abundant clone is one base away. This chain links TRBV6-1 with TRBJ2-7; no clear D gene. CDR1 is MNHNS, CDR2 SASEGT, per germline. This CDR3 is built from 11 residues. The CDR3 nucleotides are TGTGCCAGCAGTGACCTGAACGACCAGTACTTC. As protein: CASSDLNDQYF.

The rearrangement joins TRBV9 to TRBJ2-1; 9 nucleotides agree with TRBD2. V lost 0 bases to trimming and J lost 6 bases; unmatched junction nucleotides: 1. The V gene's germline CDR1 is SGDLS and CDR2 YYNGEE. CDR3 size: 14 residues. This chain's CDR3 is CASSVEAGGNEQFF. CDR3 coding DNA: TGTGCCAGCAGCGTAGAAGCGGGGGGCAATGAGCAGTTCTTC.

This clonotype was seen a few times. The gene calls are TRBV12-3 or TRBV12-4 and TRBJ2-3, with D perhaps TRBD1 (7 bases). CDR3 length: 14 residues. V shed 6 bases and J shed 2 bases, with 12 bases lying between them. The CDR3, as DNA: TGTGCCAGCAGCCAGGGGGGAATCACAGATACGCAGTATTTT. Protein product: CASSQGGITDTQYF.

The sample holds many counts of this clonotype. The genes are TRBV10-3 and TRBJ2-7; a possible D gene is TRBD1 (6 bases). The V end was cut by 0 bases, the J end by 3 bases, with 9 bases between. The CDR3 is made up of 14 amino acids. CDR1 is ENHRY and CDR2 is SYGVKD in the germline V gene. The CDR3: CAISESTGNYEQYF. Here the CDR3 DNA reads TGTGCCATCAGTGAGTCGACAGGAAACTACGAGCAGTACTTC.

About this clonotype: A single base separates this from a much larger clone, so it may be a read error. The chain joins TRBV4-1 to TRBJ2-1; no reliable D call. Germline CDR1 and CDR2: MGHRA and YSYEKL. This CDR3 spans 14 amino acids. Deletions cut 2 bases from V and 10 bases from J, with 15 bases between. The CDR3 region is CASSQLTQAYEQFF. DNA of the CDR3: TGCGCCAGCAGCCAACTGACTCAAGCCTACGAGCAGTTCTTC.

In this sample, this clonotype turned up many times. This chain uses TRBV28 with TRBJ2-7; D gene ambiguous. Trimming took off 7 bases at V and 0 bases at J, with 13 bases between the two ends. Germline lookup yields CDR1 MDHEN and CDR2 SYDVKM. The CDR3 runs to 14 residues. CDR3 DNA sequence: TGTGCCAGCAAACGAGCCAGGATCTCCTACGAGCAGTACTTC. Protein: CASKRARISYEQYF.

J is TRBJ2-1 and V is TRBV27; the D call may be TRBD1 or TRBD2 (6 bases each). Trimming took off 1 base at V and 4 bases at J, with 23 bases between the two ends. From germline, CDR1 is MNHEY and CDR2 SMNVEV (reference sequence). The CDR3 sequence is 19 residues long. CDR3 sequence reads: CASSLYGGGRTGTYNEQFF. The CDR3, as DNA: TGTGCCAGCAGTTTATACGGGGGAGGAAGAACAGGGACTTACAATGAGCAGTTCTTC.

The chain uses TRBV12-3 or TRBV12-4 and TRBJ1-5; D possibly corresponds to TRBD1 (6 bases). This CDR3 is built from 16 residues. V dropped 5 bases and J dropped 1 base, with 15 bases sitting between them. CDR3 coding DNA: TGTGCCAGCAGTAGCACCGGGACAACAAGCAATCAGCCCCAGCATTTT. Amino acids: CASSSTGTTSNQPQHF.

The chain uses TRBV5-1 and TRBJ1-1; D unclear. CDR3 length: 12 residues. Germline loops: CDR1 SGHRS, CDR2 YFSETQ. V was clipped by 5 bases and J by 7 bases, with 12 bases between them. DNA of the CDR3: TGCGCCAGCAGGCGAGATGGGAATGAAGCTTTCTTT. Translated, it gives CASRRDGNEAFF.

This clonotype occurred a few times. The chain recombines TRBV6-2 or TRBV6-3 with TRBJ2-3, with 10 bases fitting TRBD2. Germline V gene sequence: CDR1 MNHEY, CDR2 SVGEGT. The V gene end was trimmed by 4 bases and the J gene end by 14 bases; junction bases not matched to a gene: 12. This CDR3 contains 14 residues. This CDR3 reads CASSSLAGGRQGYF. The CDR3 DNA follows: TGTGCCAGCAGTTCATTAGCGGGGGGCCGGCAGGGGTATTTT.

This clonotype was counted at least ten times. The chain links TRBV4-3 to TRBJ2-5; D may be TRBD1 or TRBD2 (5 bases each). The CDR3 spans 15 residues. Trimming shortened V by 5 bases and J by 2 bases, and 15 bases separated the two germline ends. CDR1 is LGHNA and CDR2 is YSLEER in the germline V gene. The DNA for the CDR3 is TGCGCCAGCAGCGGACGCCCGTGGGGGCAAGAGACCCAGTACTTC. Its translation: CASSGRPWGQETQYF.

Ten or more counts support this clonotype. CDR3 bases: TGTGCCAGCAGTTACTCGGACCGGGACCCTGGGCCAGAGACCCAGTACTTC. It codes for CASSYSDRDPGPETQYF. This rearrangement joins TRBV6-2 or TRBV6-3 to TRBJ2-5; TRBD1 or TRBD2 may be the D gene (5 bases each). The CDR3 runs to 17 residues. From germline, CDR1 is MNHEY and CDR2 SVGEGT. V was shortened by 0 bases and J by 4 bases, with 18 bases between the two germline ends.

A note on this clonotype: It may be a read error: a sequence one base away is much more abundant. This chain joins TRBV29-1 and TRBJ1-1, with D possibly TRBD1 on 6 matching bases. Trimming stripped 7 bases from V and 10 bases from J, with 19 bases between. Looked up from germline, CDR1 is SQVTM and CDR2 is ANQGSEA. The CDR3 has 12 amino acids. The CDR3 loop is CSGGDGGRPAFF. CDR3 nucleotides: TGCAGCGGAGGGGACGGGGGGCGCCCAGCTTTCTTT. Supplemented by reference TRBV29-1 and TRBJ1-1, the full variable domain reads SAVISQKPSRDICQRGTSLTIQCQVDSQVTMMFWYRQQPGQSLTLIATANQGSEATYESGFVIDKFPISRPNLTFSTLTVSNMSPEDSSIYLCSGGDGGRPAFFGQGTRLTVV.

This clonotype was seen more than once but under ten times. The chain joins TRBV20-1 to TRBJ2-3, with TRBD2 matching over 8 bases. The trim removed 3 bases at V and 4 bases at J, leaving 3 bases unmatched. CDR1 and CDR2 (germline): DFQATT, SNEGSKA (reference sequence). The CDR3 is 13 amino acids. The CDR3 DNA is TGCAGTGCTAGGCGGGGGGCCGCAGATACGCAGTATTTT. Protein: CSARRGAADTQYF.